This T cell receptor (beta chain) was identified in a study of OX40 agonist ivuxolimab in advanced cancers. Produced via immunoSEQ multiplex PCR; TCRdb's table is partial and in-frame only. Here the sample spans some 130,000 clones, over 75% being singletons. This TCR was sampled from an adult with an advanced solid tumor such as melanoma, head and neck, liver or kidney cancer. The sequenced sample was CD4+ or CD8+ T cells sorted from blood, obtained in a trial of the OX40 agonist ivuxolimab.

The CDR3 here is CATEDRRRGTDEQYF. The DNA of the CDR3 is TGTGCCACCGAGGACCGTCGCAGGGGAACCGACGAGCAGTACTTC. The chain recombines TRBV10-3 with TRBJ2-7, with TRBD1 as a possible D gene (6 bases). Germline V lookup: CDR1 ENHRY, CDR2 SYGVKD. The CDR3 runs 15 residues. The V end lost 10 bases, the J end lost 5 bases, and 24 bases lay between the germline ends.